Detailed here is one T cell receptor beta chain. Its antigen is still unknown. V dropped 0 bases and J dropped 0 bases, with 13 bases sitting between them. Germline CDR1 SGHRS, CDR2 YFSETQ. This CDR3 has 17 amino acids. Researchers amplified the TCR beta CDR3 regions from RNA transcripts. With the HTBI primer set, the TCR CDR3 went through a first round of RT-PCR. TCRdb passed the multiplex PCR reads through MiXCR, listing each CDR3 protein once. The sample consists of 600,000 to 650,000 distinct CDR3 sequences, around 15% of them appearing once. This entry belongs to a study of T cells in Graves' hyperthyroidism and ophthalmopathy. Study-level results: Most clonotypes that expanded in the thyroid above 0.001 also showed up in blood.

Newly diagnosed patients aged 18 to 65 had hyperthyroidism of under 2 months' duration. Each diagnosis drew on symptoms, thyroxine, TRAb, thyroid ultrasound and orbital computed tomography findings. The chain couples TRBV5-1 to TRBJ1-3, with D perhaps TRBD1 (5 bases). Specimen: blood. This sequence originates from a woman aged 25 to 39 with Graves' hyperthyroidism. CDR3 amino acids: CASSLAGGSNSGNTIYF. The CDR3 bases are TGCGCCAGCAGCTTGGCCGGGGGATCGAACTCTGGAAACACCATATATTTT.